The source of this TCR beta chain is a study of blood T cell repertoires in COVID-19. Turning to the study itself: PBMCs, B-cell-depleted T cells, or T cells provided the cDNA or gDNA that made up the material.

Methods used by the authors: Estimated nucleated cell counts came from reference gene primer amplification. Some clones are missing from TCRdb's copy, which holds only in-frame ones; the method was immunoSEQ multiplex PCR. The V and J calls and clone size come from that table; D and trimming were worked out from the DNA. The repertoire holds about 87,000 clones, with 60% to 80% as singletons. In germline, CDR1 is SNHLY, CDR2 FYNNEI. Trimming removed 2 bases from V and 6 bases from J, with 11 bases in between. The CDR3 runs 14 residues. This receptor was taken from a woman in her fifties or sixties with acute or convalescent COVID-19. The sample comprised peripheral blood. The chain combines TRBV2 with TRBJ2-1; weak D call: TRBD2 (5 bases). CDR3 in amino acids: CASSERGMVNEQFF. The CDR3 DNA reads TGTGCCAGCAGTGAACGGGGAATGGTCAATGAGCAGTTCTTC.